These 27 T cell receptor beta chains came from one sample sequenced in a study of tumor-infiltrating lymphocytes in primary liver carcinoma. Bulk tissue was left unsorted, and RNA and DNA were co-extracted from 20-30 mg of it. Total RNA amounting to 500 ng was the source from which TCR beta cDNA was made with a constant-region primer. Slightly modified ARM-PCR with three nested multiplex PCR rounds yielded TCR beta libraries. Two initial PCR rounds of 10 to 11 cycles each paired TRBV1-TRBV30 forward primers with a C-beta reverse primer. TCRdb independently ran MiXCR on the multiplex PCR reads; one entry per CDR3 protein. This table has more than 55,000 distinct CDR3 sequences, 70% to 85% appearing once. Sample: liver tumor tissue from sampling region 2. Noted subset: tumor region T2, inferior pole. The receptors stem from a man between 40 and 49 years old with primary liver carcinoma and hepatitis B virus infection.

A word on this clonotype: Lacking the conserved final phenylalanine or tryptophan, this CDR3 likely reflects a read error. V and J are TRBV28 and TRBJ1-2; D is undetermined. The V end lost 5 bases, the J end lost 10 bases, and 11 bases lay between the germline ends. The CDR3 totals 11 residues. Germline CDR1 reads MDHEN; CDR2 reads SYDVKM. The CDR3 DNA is TGTGCCAGCAGTGACCTGATAAACTACACCCTC. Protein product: CASSDLINYTL.

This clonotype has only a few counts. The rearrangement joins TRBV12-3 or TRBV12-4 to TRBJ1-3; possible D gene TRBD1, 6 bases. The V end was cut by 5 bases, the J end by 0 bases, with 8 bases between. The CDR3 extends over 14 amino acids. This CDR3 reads CASSIQGSGNTIYF. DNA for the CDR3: TGTGCCAGCAGTATACAGGGCTCTGGAAACACCATATATTTT.

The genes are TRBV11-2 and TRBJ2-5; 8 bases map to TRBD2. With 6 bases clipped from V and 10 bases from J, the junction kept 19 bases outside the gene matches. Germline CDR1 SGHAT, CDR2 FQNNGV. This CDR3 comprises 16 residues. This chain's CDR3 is CASSQTHGGGKDIQYF. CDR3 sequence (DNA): TGTGCCAGCAGTCAAACTCATGGCGGGGGGAAAGATATCCAGTACTTC.

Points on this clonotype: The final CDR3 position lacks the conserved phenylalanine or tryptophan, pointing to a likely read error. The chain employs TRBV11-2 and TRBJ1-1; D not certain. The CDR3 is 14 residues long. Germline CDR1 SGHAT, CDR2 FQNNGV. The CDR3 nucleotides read TGTGCCAGCAGCTTAACGGCCTTCTACACCGAAGCTTTCGTT. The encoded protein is CASSLTAFYTEAFV.

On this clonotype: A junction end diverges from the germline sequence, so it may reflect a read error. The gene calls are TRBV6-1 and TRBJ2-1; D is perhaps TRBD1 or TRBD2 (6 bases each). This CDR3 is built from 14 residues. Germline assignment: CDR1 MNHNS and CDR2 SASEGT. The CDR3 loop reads CTSGDRGVVNEQFF. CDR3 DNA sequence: TGTACCAGCGGTGATAGGGGGGTGGTGAATGAGCAGTTCTTC.

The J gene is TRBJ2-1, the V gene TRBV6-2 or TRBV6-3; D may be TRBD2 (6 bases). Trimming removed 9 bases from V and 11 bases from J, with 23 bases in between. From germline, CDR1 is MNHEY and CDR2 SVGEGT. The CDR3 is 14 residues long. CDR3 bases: TGTGCCAGTAGGGTCAGCGGTCGGCGGGATAAGCAGTTCTTC. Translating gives CASRVSGRRDKQFF.

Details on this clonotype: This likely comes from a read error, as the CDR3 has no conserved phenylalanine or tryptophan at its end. CDR3 DNA sequence: TGTGCCAGTAGTTTAACGGTTGGGGGGACTCAGTACTTA. Its translation is CASSLTVGGTQYL. This chain links TRBV12-3 or TRBV12-4 with TRBJ2-5, with a tentative D call TRBD2 (6 bases). The CDR3 runs to 13 residues.

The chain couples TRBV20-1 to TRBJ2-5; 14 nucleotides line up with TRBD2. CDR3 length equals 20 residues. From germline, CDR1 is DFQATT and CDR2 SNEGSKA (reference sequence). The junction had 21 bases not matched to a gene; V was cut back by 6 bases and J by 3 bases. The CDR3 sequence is CSARTLLRLAGGPREETQYF. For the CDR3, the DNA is TGCAGTGCCAGAACCCTACTTCGACTAGCGGGAGGGCCGCGAGAAGAGACCCAGTACTTC.

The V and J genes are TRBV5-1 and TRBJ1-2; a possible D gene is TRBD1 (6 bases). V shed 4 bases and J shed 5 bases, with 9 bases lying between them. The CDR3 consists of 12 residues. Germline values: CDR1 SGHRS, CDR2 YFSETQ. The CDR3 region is CASSQGQYGYTF. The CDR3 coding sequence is TGCGCCAGCAGCCAGGGACAATATGGCTACACCTTC.

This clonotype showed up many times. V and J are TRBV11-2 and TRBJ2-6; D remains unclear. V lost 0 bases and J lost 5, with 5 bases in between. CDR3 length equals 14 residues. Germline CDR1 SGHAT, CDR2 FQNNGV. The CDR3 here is CASSLEDWANVLTF. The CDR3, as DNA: TGTGCCAGCAGCTTAGAGGATTGGGCCAACGTCCTGACTTTC. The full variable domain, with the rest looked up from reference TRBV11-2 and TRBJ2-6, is EAGVAQSPRYKIIEKRQSVAFWCNPISGHATLYWYQQILGQGPKLLIQFQNNGVVDDSQLPKDRFSAERLKGVDSTLKIQPAKLEDSAVYLCASSLEDWANVLTFGAGSRLTVL.

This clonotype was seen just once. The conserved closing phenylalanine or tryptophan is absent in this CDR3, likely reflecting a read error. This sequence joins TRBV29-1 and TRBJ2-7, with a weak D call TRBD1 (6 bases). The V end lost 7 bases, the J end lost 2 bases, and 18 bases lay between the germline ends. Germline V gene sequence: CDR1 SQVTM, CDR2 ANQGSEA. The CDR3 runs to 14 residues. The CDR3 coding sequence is TGCAGCGATTTCTTGGGGACAAGCGCCTACGAGCAGTACCTC. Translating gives CSDFLGTSAYEQYL.

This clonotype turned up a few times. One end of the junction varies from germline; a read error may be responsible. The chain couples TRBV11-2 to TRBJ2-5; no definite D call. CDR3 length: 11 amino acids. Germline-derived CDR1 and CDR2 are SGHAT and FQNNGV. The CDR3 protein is CASSLKETKYF. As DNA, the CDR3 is TGTGCCAGCAGCTTAAAAGAGACCAAGTACTTC.

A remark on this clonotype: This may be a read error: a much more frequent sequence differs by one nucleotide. In DNA form, the CDR3 reads TGTGCCAGCAGTTTACTTACCTGGGACTACCAGGGCCCTGAAGCTTTCTTT. It specifies CASSLLTWDYQGPEAFF. This chain links TRBV28 with TRBJ1-1, with TRBD1 as a possible D gene (5 bases). Germline CDR1 reads MDHEN; CDR2 reads SYDVKM. V lost 2 bases and J 6 bases, leaving 22 bases between the germline ends. This CDR3 comprises 17 residues.

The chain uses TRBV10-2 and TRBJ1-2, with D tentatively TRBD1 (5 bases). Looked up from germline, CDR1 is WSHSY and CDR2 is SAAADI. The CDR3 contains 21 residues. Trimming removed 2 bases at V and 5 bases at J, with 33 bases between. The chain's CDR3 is CASSEGLVSGGGRRSGYGYTF. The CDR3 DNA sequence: TGCGCCAGCAGTGAGGGCTTAGTGTCGGGGGGTGGCCGAAGATCGGGTTATGGCTACACCTTC.

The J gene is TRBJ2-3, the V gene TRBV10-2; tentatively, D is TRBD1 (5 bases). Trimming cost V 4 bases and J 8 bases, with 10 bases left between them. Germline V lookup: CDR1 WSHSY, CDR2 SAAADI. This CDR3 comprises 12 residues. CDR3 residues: CASSVDSGTQYF. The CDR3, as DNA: TGCGCCAGCAGTGTAGACAGTGGTACGCAGTATTTT.

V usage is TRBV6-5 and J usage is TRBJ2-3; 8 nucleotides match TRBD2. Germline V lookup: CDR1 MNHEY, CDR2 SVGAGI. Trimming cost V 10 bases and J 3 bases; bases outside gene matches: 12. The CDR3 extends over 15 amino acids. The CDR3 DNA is TGTGCCATCAACCCTAGCGGGTCTCGTACAGATACGCAGTATTTT. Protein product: CAINPSGSRTDTQYF.

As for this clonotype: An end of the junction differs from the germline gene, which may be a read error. The DNA of the CDR3 is TGCAGCCTTGAAGGCCGATACAATGAGCAGCTCTTC. It is translated as CSLEGRYNEQLF. The chain recombines TRBV29-1 with TRBJ2-1, with D hard to call. This CDR3 has 12 residues. From germline, CDR1 is SQVTM and CDR2 ANQGSEA.

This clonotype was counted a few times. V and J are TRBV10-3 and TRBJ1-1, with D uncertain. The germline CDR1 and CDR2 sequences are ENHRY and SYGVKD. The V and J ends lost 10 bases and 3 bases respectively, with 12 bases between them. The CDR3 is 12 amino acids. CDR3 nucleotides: TGTGCCAGCCGGGATTGGGACACTGAAGCTTTCTTT. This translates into CASRDWDTEAFF.

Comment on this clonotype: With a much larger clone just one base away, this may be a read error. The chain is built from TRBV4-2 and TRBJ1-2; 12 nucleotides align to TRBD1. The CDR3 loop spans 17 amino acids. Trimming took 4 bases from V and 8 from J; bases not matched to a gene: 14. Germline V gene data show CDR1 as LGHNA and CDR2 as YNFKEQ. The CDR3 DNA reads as TGTGCCAGCAGCCGAGTAGGGACAGGGGGCGCAGCGAAGGGCTACACCTTC. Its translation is CASSRVGTGGAAKGYTF.

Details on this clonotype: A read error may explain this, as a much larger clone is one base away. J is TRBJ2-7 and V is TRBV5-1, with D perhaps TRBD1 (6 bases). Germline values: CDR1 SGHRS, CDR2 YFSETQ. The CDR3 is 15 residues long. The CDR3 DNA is TGCGCCAGCAGCTTCGACTGGACAGTGAGCCACGATCAGTACTTC. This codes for CASSFDWTVSHDQYF.

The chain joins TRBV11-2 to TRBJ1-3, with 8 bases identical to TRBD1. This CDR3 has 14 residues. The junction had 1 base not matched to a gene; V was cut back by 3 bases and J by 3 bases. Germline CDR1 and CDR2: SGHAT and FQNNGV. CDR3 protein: CASSFDRGGNTIYF. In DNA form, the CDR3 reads TGTGCCAGCAGCTTTGACAGGGGTGGAAACACCATATATTTT.

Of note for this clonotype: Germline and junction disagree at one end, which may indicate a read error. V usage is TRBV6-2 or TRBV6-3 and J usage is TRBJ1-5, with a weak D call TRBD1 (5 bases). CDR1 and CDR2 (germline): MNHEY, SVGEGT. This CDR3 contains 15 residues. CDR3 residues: CVSSSRVGVNQPQHF. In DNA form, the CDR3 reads TGTGTCAGCAGCTCCAGGGTAGGGGTCAATCAGCCCCAGCATTTT.

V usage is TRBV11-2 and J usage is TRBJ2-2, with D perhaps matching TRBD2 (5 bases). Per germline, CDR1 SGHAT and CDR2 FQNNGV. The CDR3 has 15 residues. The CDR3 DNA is TGTACAAGCAGCTTTACGGGATCGAACACCGGGGAGCTGTTTTTT. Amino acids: CTSSFTGSNTGELFF.

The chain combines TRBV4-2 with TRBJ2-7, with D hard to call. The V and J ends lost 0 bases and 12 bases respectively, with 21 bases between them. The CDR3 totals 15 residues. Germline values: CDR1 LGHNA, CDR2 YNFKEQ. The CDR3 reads CASSQDRLVSTELYF. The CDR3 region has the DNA TGTGCCAGCAGCCAAGATAGGCTAGTAAGTACCGAGTTGTACTTC.

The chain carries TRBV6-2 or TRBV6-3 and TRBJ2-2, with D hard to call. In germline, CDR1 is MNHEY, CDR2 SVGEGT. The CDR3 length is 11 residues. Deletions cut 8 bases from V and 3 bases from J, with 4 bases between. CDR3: CASGYTGELFF. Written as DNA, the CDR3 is TGTGCCAGCGGGTACACCGGGGAGCTGTTTTTT.

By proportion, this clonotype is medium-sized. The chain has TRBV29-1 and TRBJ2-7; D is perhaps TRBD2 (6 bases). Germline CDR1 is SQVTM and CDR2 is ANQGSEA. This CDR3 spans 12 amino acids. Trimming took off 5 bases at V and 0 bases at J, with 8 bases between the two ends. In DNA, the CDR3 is TGCAGCGTTACTAGCAGCTCCTACGAGCAGTACTTC. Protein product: CSVTSSSYEQYF.

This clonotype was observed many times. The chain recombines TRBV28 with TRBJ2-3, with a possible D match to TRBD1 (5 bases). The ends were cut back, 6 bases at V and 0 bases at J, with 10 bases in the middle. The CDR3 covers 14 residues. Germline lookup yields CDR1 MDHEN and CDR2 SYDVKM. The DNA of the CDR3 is TGTGCCAGCAGGGACATGACTAGCACAGATACGCAGTATTTT. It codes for CASRDMTSTDTQYF.